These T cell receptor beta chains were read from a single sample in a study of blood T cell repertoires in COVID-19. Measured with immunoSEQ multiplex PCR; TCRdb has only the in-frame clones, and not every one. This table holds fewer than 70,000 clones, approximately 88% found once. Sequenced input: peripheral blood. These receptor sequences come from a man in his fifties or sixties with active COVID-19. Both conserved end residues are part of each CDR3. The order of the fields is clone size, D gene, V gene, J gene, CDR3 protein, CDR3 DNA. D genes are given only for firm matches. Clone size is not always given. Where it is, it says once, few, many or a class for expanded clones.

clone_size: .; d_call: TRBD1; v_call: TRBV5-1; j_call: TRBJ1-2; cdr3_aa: CASSLGPTGGNYGYTF; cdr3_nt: TGCGCCAGCAGCTTGGGACCGACAGGGGGCAACTATGGCTACACCTTC
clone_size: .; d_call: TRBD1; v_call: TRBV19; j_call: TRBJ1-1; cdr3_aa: CASKTGTLNTEAFF; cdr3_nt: TGTGCCAGTAAGACAGGGACATTGAACACTGAAGCTTTCTTT
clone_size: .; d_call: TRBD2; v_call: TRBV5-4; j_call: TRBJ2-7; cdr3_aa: CASSLAAGGGYEQYF; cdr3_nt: TGTGCCAGCAGCTTGGCAGCGGGGGGCGGGTACGAGCAGTACTTC
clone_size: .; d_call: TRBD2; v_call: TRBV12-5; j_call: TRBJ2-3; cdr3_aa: CASGRLAEITDTQYF; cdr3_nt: TGTGCTAGTGGGCGACTAGCGGAGATCACAGATACGCAGTATTTT
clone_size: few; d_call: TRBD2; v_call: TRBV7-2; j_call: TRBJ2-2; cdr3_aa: CASSPRTSVGELFF; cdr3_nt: TGTGCCAGCAGCCCCAGGACTAGCGTCGGGGAGCTGTTTTTT
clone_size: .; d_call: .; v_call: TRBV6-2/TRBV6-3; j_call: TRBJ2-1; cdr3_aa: CASSYESYNEQFF; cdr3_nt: TGTGCCAGCAGTTACGAGTCCTACAATGAGCAGTTCTTC
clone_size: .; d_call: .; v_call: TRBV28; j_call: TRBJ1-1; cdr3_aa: CASSFNPGTEAFF; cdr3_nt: TGTGCCAGCAGTTTTAACCCGGGCACTGAAGCTTTCTTT
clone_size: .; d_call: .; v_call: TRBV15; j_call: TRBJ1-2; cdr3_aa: CATSRVVGANYGYTF; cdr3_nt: TGTGCCACCAGCAGAGTTGTGGGAGCTAACTATGGCTACACCTTC
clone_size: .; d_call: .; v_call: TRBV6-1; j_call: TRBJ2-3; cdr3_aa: CASSEGAPSTDTQYF; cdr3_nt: TGTGCCAGCAGTGAAGGGGCACCTAGCACAGATACGCAGTATTTT
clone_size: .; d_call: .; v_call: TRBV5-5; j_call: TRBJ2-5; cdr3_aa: CASSLVFQETQYF; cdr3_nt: TGTGCCAGCAGCTTGGTATTCCAAGAGACCCAGTACTTC
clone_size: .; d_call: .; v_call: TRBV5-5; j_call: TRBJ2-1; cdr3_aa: CASSHPPQASYYNEQFF; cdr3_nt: TGTGCCAGCAGCCACCCCCCACAGGCTTCTTACTACAATGAGCAGTTCTTC
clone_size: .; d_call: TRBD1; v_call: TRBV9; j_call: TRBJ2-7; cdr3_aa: CASSGQGYEQYF; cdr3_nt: TGTGCCAGCAGCGGACAGGGATACGAGCAGTACTTC
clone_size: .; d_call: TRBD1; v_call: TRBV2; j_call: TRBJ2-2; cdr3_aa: CASSDRVPDTGELFF; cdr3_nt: TGTGCCAGCAGCGACAGGGTGCCGGACACCGGGGAGCTGTTTTTT
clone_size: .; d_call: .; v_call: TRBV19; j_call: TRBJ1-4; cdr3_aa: CASSSPRGNNEKLFF; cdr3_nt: TGTGCCAGTAGTAGCCCGAGGGGGAATAATGAAAAACTGTTTTTT
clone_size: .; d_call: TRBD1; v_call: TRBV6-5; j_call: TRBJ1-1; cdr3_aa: CASSYANTGDTEAFF; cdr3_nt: TGTGCCAGCAGTTACGCTAATACAGGGGACACTGAAGCTTTCTTT
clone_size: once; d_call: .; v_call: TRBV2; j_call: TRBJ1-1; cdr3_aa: CASHLQWNTEAFF; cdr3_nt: TGTGCCAGCCATTTACAGTGGAACACTGAAGCTTTCTTT
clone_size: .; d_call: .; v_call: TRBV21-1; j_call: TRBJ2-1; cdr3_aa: CASSRGSGGFHNEQFF; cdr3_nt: TGTGCCAGCAGTCGCGGCTCGGGGGGCTTCCACAATGAGCAGTTCTTC
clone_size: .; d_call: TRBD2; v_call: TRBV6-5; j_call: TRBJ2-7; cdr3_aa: CASSSSGSSYEQYF; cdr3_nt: TGTGCCAGCAGTTCTAGCGGAAGCTCCTACGAGCAGTACTTC
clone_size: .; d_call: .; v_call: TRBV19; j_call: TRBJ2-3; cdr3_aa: CASSIFGGSTDTQYF; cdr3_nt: TGTGCCAGTAGTATATTCGGCGGAAGCACAGATACGCAGTATTTT
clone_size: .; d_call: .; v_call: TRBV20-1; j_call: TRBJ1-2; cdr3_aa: CSASSADSRHF; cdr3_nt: TGCAGTGCTAGTTCTGCGGACAGTCGACACTTC